The clone carrying this T cell receptor (beta chain) was detected many times. This record comes from a study of T cells after yellow fever vaccination. TCRdb redid the calling of the 5' RACE reads with MiXCR, one entry per CDR3 protein. The table shows about 320,000 distinct CDR3 sequences, with approximately 4.3% occurring only once. The sample was PBMCs, taken 15 days after the yellow fever booster vaccination. The source is a young man who received the YFV17D yellow fever vaccine.

The CDR3 protein is CASSDSDRGEQYF. The CDR3 bases are TGTGCCAGCAGTGACTCGGACAGGGGCGAGCAGTACTTC. This chain links TRBV6-4 with TRBJ2-7, with 9 bases that match TRBD1. This CDR3 region has 13 residues. In germline, CDR1 is MRHNA, CDR2 SNTAGT. With V trimmed by 0 bases and J by 6 bases, 0 bases remained unmatched.